This T cell receptor (beta chain) appears in the sequencing data of a study of T-cell memory formation after mild COVID-19. From the 5' RACE reads, TCRdb called clonotypes with MiXCR, one entry per CDR3 protein. This table has roughly 450,000 distinct CDR3 sequences, more than 15% appearing once. CDR3 size: 14 residues. Germline lookup yields CDR1 DFQATT and CDR2 SNEGSKA (reference sequence). Trimming cost V 6 bases and J 5 bases; bases outside gene matches: 7. Sequencing used PBMCs or a T cell subset sorted from them (not recorded which). The clonotype comes from a young man who had mild COVID-19 (a few samples of this study predate the infection). Cell type and time point are not known. The J gene is TRBJ2-5, the V gene TRBV20-1; 12 bases match TRBD1. CDR3 bases: TGCAGTGCAAGGGACAGGGGGCTTACGGAGACCCAGTACTTC. It yields the protein CSARDRGLTETQYF.